The source of this TCR beta chain is a study of OX40 agonist ivuxolimab in advanced cancers. About the study: In this cohort, patients received ivuxolimab, an agonistic anti-OX40 (CD134) antibody.

About this clone itself: At one end the junction does not follow the germline gene, possibly because of a read error.

Autoimmune disease history or systemic immunosuppression led to patients being barred. Germline CDR1 and CDR2: SNHLY and FYNNEI. The CDR3 totals 15 residues. Sequencing used immunoSEQ multiplex PCR; TCRdb keeps in-frame clones, though not all of them. The top ten clones hold 0.7% to 1% of a sample with just over 90,000 clones, around 91% of them seen once. The J gene is TRBJ2-7, the V gene TRBV2; D uncertain. The source material was CD4+ or CD8+ T cells sorted from blood, sampled in a trial of the OX40 agonist ivuxolimab. The clonotype comes from an adult with an advanced solid tumor such as melanoma, head and neck, liver or kidney cancer. This CDR3 is CASGEHQMGPIEQYF. In DNA, the CDR3 is TGTGCCAGCGGTGAACACCAGATGGGCCCTATCGAGCAGTACTTC.